A selection of T cell receptor beta chains follows, all from one sample in a study of shared T cell receptors in the human thymus. Generated by immunoSEQ multiplex PCR, the TCRdb table keeps only in-frame clones and is missing some. The sample includes about 380,000 clones, 95% of them seen just once. Sequenced input: thymocytes. All receptors come from a human donor. CDR3s include the opening cysteine and the closing phenylalanine or tryptophan. D genes are given only for firm matches. Clone sizes are given selectively: once, few, many, or a class where the clone is expanded.

D gene	V gene	J gene	clone size	CDR3 length	CDR3 protein	CDR3 DNA
.	TRBV5-1	TRBJ1-2	.	15	CASKTGTNRLDGYTF	TGCGCCAGCAAGACCGGGACAAACAGGTTAGATGGCTACACCTTC
.	TRBV7-9	TRBJ2-1	.	16	CASSLRGVSRGNEQFF	TGTGCCAGCAGCTTACGTGGCGTCTCGCGGGGCAATGAGCAGTTCTTC
TRBD1	TRBV2	TRBJ1-5	.	13	CASSDRGPQPQHF	TGTGCCAGCAGCGACAGGGGGCCTCAGCCCCAGCATTTT
.	TRBV14	TRBJ2-2	.	18	CASSPRTGGSGNTGELFF	TGTGCCAGCAGCCCCAGAACGGGGGGCAGCGGGAACACCGGGGAGCTGTTTTTT
.	TRBV14	TRBJ1-2	.	14	CASSQEKGANGYTF	TGTGCCAGCAGCCAAGAAAAGGGTGCGAATGGCTACACCTTC
.	TRBV5-5	TRBJ2-7	.	15	CASSLAPQQTYEQYF	TGTGCCAGCAGCTTAGCCCCCCAGCAGACCTACGAGCAGTACTTC
TRBD2	TRBV7-8	TRBJ2-7	.	17	CASSLEGLAGGSTEQYF	TGTGCCAGCAGCTTAGAGGGACTAGCGGGAGGGTCCACCGAGCAGTACTTC
TRBD1	TRBV5-6	TRBJ1-1	.	19	CASSLLRTGGLRSNTEAFF	TGTGCCAGCAGCTTACTCCGGACAGGGGGGCTTCGTTCGAACACTGAAGCTTTCTTT
.	TRBV27	TRBJ1-5	.	14	CASRQRLGNQPQHF	TGTGCCAGCAGACAACGACTGGGCAATCAGCCCCAGCATTTT
.	TRBV10-3	TRBJ1-2	.	16	CAISSPLKGALYGYTF	TGTGCCATCAGTTCCCCCCTGAAAGGGGCCCTCTATGGCTACACCTTC
TRBD1	TRBV6-5	TRBJ2-7	few	15	CASSYTQGGTYEQYF	TGTGCCAGCAGTTACACACAGGGGGGAACCTACGAGCAGTACTTC
TRBD2	TRBV4-1	TRBJ2-3	.	19	CASSQEWAGGPDDTDTQYF	TGCGCCAGCAGCCAAGAATGGGCGGGAGGGCCCGATGACACAGATACGCAGTATTTT
TRBD2	TRBV4-1	TRBJ2-5	.	15	CASSQGISGGETQYF	TGCGCCAGCAGCCAAGGGATTAGCGGGGGGGAGACCCAGTACTTC
.	TRBV14	TRBJ1-3	.	15	CASSLAATSGNTIYF	TGTGCCAGCAGCCTCGCAGCCACCTCTGGAAACACCATATATTTT
TRBD2	TRBV30	TRBJ2-5	.	13	CAWSVGPSGTQYF	TGTGCCTGGAGTGTGGGGCCTAGCGGGACCCAGTACTTC
TRBD1	TRBV4-3	TRBJ2-3	once	16	CASSQTIQRQGDTQYF	TGCGCCAGCAGCCAGACAATCCAACGACAGGGCGATACGCAGTATTTT
.	TRBV27	TRBJ2-7	.	14	CASSLGTPPYEQYF	TGTGCCAGCAGTTTAGGGACTCCCCCCTACGAGCAGTACTTC